A selection of T cell receptor beta chains follows, all from one sample in a study of blood T cell repertoires in COVID-19. The table came from immunoSEQ multiplex PCR; TCRdb's copy has only in-frame clones and leaves some out. The sample has approximately 150,000 clones, around 87% seen once; the top ten hold roughly 6.6%. The sequenced sample was peripheral blood. Receptor source: a man of 80 years or more with acute or convalescent COVID-19. Both conserved end residues are part of each CDR3. A D gene is named only where the DNA matches it firmly.

V gene,CDR3 length,J gene,D gene,CDR3 DNA,CDR3 protein
TRBV19,15,TRBJ2-3,TRBD1,TGTGCCAGTAGCCGGGACAGGGGAAGCACAGATACGCAGTATTTT,CASSRDRGSTDTQYF
TRBV7-9,13,TRBJ1-1,-,TGTGCCAGCAGCTCAACCACGGAGGGCGAAGCTTTCTTT,CASSSTTEGEAFF
TRBV28,15,TRBJ2-7,TRBD1,TGTGCCAGCAGTTTATACGGCGGACAGGGGTCCGAGCAGTACTTC,CASSLYGGQGSEQYF
TRBV11-2,15,TRBJ2-1,TRBD2,TGTGCCAGCAGCCCACTAGCGGGCTCCTACAATGAGCAGTTCTTC,CASSPLAGSYNEQFF
TRBV20-1,12,TRBJ1-2,-,TGCAGTGCTAGTTTGCTAAACTATGGCTACACCTTC,CSASLLNYGYTF
TRBV25-1,13,TRBJ1-1,-,TGTGCCAGCAGTGAACATGTGAACACTGAAGCTTTCTTT,CASSEHVNTEAFF
TRBV19,14,TRBJ1-4,-,TGTGCCAGTAGAACACAAGCAACTAATGAAAAACTGTTTTTT,CASRTQATNEKLFF
TRBV28,15,TRBJ1-1,-,TGTGCCAGCAGTTTGCGGGGGTCTGGCTGGGTACGAGCTTTCTTT,CASSLRGSGWVRAFF
TRBV7-3,13,TRBJ2-5,-,TGTGCCAGCAGCTTAGCGATACCCGGGGCCCAGTACTTC,CASSLAIPGAQYF
TRBV23-1,13,TRBJ1-2,-,TGCGCCAGCAGACCCCTGACAGATTATGGCTACACCTTC,CASRPLTDYGYTF
TRBV15,15,TRBJ1-6,TRBD1,TGTGCCACCAGCGCGACAGGGGAAGTGGATTCACCCCTCCACTTT,CATSATGEVDSPLHF
TRBV19,14,TRBJ2-5,TRBD1,TGTGCCAGTAGTATAGGGGGACAGGGTAGGACCCAGTACTTC,CASSIGGQGRTQYF
TRBV6-5,14,TRBJ1-2,TRBD1,TGTGCCAGCAGTAAACCGGGACAGGGTTTGGGCTACACCTTC,CASSKPGQGLGYTF